This TCR beta chain emerged from a study of blood T cell repertoires in COVID-19. Study details: COVID-19 samples from acute and convalescent phases originated in the United States, Italy and Spain.

Self-reported history from a screening survey and questionnaire set each donor's cohort. CDR1 is SGHNT and CDR2 is YYREEE in the germline V gene (reference sequence). Trimming pared 6 bases from V and 4 bases from J, leaving 10 bases between. CDR3 length: 12 residues. The authors' processing: Using reference gene primer amplification, nucleated cell counts were estimated. The method was immunoSEQ multiplex PCR; TCRdb's version includes in-frame clones alone and lacks a portion of them. That table gives V, J and clone size, and the DNA gave D and trimming. Here the sample spans roughly 330,000 clones, 80% to 90% being singletons.

The chain uses TRBV5-4 and TRBJ1-2, with D possibly TRBD1 on 5 matching bases. The source of this sequence is a woman between 25 and 40 years old who had recovered from COVID-19. Material for sequencing was PBMCs or T cells enriched from blood (not recorded which). The CDR3 DNA sequence: TGTGCCAGCACCGGAGGGGCCTATGGCTACACCTTC. Encoded protein: CASTGGAYGYTF.